The source of this T cell receptor (beta chain) is a study of T cells expressing NK-cell markers. The CDR3 runs to 13 residues. Germline CDR1 and CDR2: DFQATT and SNEGSKA (reference sequence). From the 5' RACE reads, TCRdb lists one entry per CDR3 protein and no DNA. The sample data list roughly 110,000 distinct CDR3 sequences. This TCR derives from a woman between 18 and 70 years old in good health. The chain has TRBV20-1 and TRBJ1-1. Sequences were obtained from blood T cells: a sorted CD56 or NKG2C T cell subset, CD4+ or CD8+ T cells, or bulk PBMC T cells (not recorded which). CDR3 residues: CSARDLGRSEAFF.